This T cell receptor beta chain appears in the sequencing data of a study of T cell repertoires in cytomegalovirus infection. Study background: CMV infection and matching HLA type were both indicated by public TCR beta signatures. Study results and caveats: It was HLA-C-restricted CMV-specific TCR beta clonotypes that dominated the response ex vivo. Public TCR beta family frequency separated CMV-and-HLA carriers, including in an independent cohort.

Points on this clonotype: Its cognate antigen is unknown.

Using its own MiXCR run on the reads, TCRdb lists one record per CDR3 protein. Here the sample spans fewer than 900,000 distinct CDR3 sequences, roughly 28% being singletons. This TCR was sampled from a human donor in good health (CMV status not recorded). Some clones in this sample may be carry-over from other donors' samples. This specimen consisted of cultured CD8+ T cells from PBMCs, obtained from culture after CMV antigen stimulation.

In nucleotides, the CDR3 is TGTGCCAGCAGCTTAGTCGGATCAGGCTACTACAATGAGCAGTTCTTC. It specifies CASSLVGSGYYNEQFF. This chain connects TRBV11-2 to TRBJ2-1; D unclear. There are 16 residues in the CDR3. The germline gives CDR1 SGHAT, CDR2 FQNNGV. Trimming pared 1 base from V and 3 bases from J, leaving 13 bases between.